The rows below give T cell receptor beta chains drawn from one sample of a study of beta chain features in type 1 diabetes. Produced via immunoSEQ multiplex PCR; TCRdb's table is partial and in-frame only. The sample holds some 500,000 clones, roughly 11% seen once. Sequencing input: naive CD4+ T cells from blood. The receptors stem from a woman between 18 and 29 years old in good health. Both conserved end residues are part of each CDR3. D genes are given only for firm matches. Clone size, where shown, is once, few, many, or a class for clones that have expanded.

TRBV19	.	.	TRBJ2-7	CASSSAVYSSYEQYF	TGTGCCAGTAGCTCGGCCGTATACAGCTCCTACGAGCAGTACTTC
TRBV19	.	TRBD1	TRBJ1-2	CASSTAGTGIYGYTF	TGTGCCAGTAGTACTGCCGGGACAGGGATCTATGGCTACACCTTC
TRBV29-1	.	.	TRBJ2-5	CSVAYQGETQYF	TGCAGCGTTGCCTATCAGGGGGAGACCCAGTACTTC
TRBV5-4	few	TRBD2	TRBJ2-2	CASSLGLAGTGELFF	TGTGCCAGCAGCTTGGGACTAGCGGGGACCGGGGAGCTGTTTTTT
TRBV20-1	few	.	TRBJ2-1	CSAREGQFF	TGCAGTGCTAGGGAAGGGCAGTTCTTC
TRBV7-9	.	.	TRBJ1-2	CASSLAGPLNYGYTF	TGTGCCAGCAGCTTAGCGGGACCCCTTAACTATGGCTACACCTTC
TRBV15	few	.	TRBJ1-4	CATSRPPSATNEKLFF	TGTGCCACCAGCAGACCCCCGTCCGCAACTAATGAAAAACTGTTTTTT
TRBV5-1	.	.	TRBJ1-1	CASSLGVVNTEAFF	TGCGCCAGCAGCTTGGGGGTCGTGAACACTGAAGCTTTCTTT
TRBV28	few	.	TRBJ2-7	CASSIMGEQYF	TGTGCCAGCAGTATTATGGGCGAGCAGTACTTC
TRBV7-2	.	.	TRBJ2-4	CASSLVRGWAKNIQYF	TGTGCCAGCAGCTTAGTCCGGGGATGGGCCAAAAACATTCAGTACTTC
TRBV9	few	TRBD1	TRBJ1-2	CASSASRGDYGYTF	TGTGCCAGCAGCGCAAGCAGGGGGGACTATGGCTACACCTTC
TRBV4-2	.	.	TRBJ2-1	CASSQDLAQGNEQFF	TGTGCCAGCAGCCAAGATCTAGCTCAGGGTAATGAGCAGTTCTTC
TRBV18	few	TRBD1	TRBJ1-1	CASSRGQGGTEAFF	TGTGCCAGCTCACGTGGACAGGGAGGCACTGAAGCTTTCTTT
TRBV9	.	TRBD1	TRBJ1-1	CASSGPPTGGIEAFF	TGTGCCAGCAGCGGGCCTCCGACAGGGGGGATTGAAGCTTTCTTT
TRBV16	few	.	TRBJ1-2	CASSQSLAGSYGYTF	TGTGCCAGCAGCCAATCGTTGGCAGGGTCCTATGGCTACACCTTC
TRBV5-4	.	.	TRBJ2-2	CASSFPNTGELFF	TGTGCCAGCAGCTTCCCGAACACCGGGGAGCTGTTTTTT
TRBV25-1	few	.	TRBJ2-3	CASSEAVHRHTDTQYF	TGTGCCAGCAGTGAAGCCGTCCACCGACACACAGATACGCAGTATTTT
TRBV18	.	.	TRBJ1-1	CASSPSKNTEAFF	TGTGCCAGCTCACCTTCCAAGAACACTGAAGCTTTCTTT
TRBV29-1	.	.	TRBJ2-7	CSVDGQYF	TGCAGCGTTGACGGGCAGTACTTC
TRBV29-1	few	.	TRBJ2-5	CSTGKRGETQYF	TGCAGCACCGGAAAAAGGGGAGAGACCCAGTACTTC
TRBV9	few	TRBD1	TRBJ2-7	CASSPQDRGAYEQYF	TGTGCCAGCAGCCCCCAGGACAGGGGAGCCTACGAGCAGTACTTC